This T cell receptor (beta chain) stems from a study of blood T cell repertoires in COVID-19. Overall study context: Samples of COVID-19 (acute and convalescent) were obtained from the United States, Italy and Spain.

Authors' processing steps: Amplifying reference gene primers gave estimates of nucleated cell counts. This table comes from immunoSEQ multiplex PCR, and its TCRdb copy is limited to in-frame clones, with some not included. V and J calls and clone size are as listed in that table; D and trimming were resolved from the DNA. This sample yields around 250,000 clones, of which around 84% are seen a single time; under 5% belongs to the top ten. The CDR3 sequence is 13 residues long. Germline V CDR1 and CDR2: LNHDA, SQIVND (reference sequence). V lost 6 bases and J lost 10; bases outside the gene matches: 4.

The sequence was collected from a man aged 25-45 years with acute COVID-19. The V call is TRBV19, the J call TRBJ1-6; 9 positions agree with TRBD1. The sample was PBMCs or T cells enriched from blood (not recorded which). CDR3 in DNA: TGTGCCAGTAGGGACAGGGGAGGCTCACCCCTCCACTTT. The encoded protein is CASRDRGGSPLHF.